These 10 T cell receptor beta chains were sequenced from one sample in a study of tumor-infiltrating lymphocytes in oesophageal squamous cell carcinoma. TCRdb ran MiXCR on the PCR reads and lists one entry per CDR3 protein. The data contain roughly 20,000 distinct CDR3 sequences, 35% to 40% of them singletons. The sample taken for sequencing was esophageal tumor tissue. These receptors were taken from a male donor with esophageal squamous cell carcinoma.

This clonotype appeared many times. The CDR3 region has the DNA TGTGCCAGCTTTCAGGGGCCGCTCCTCGAGCAGTACTTC. Protein product: CASFQGPLLEQYF. The V gene is TRBV2, the J gene TRBJ2-7; maybe TRBD1 (6 bases). In germline, CDR1 is SNHLY, CDR2 FYNNEI. Trimming took 8 bases from V and 6 from J, leaving 17 bases between them. The CDR3 sequence is 13 residues long.

This clonotype was observed at least ten times. Given a much more abundant clone one base away, this may be a read error. The chain combines TRBV11-3 with TRBJ2-5; 8 bases are a match to TRBD2. The J call may be in error: the DNA end matches TRBJ2-7 better. CDR3 length: 15 residues. CDR1 is SGHNT, CDR2 YENEEA, per germline. CDR3 in DNA: TGTGCCAGCAGCTTGGGCTTAGCGGGATCCACCGAGCAGTACTTC. It encodes CASSLGLAGSTEQYF.

By share, this clonotype ranks as medium-sized (0.01 to 0.1%). This chain joins TRBV24-1 and TRBJ2-5; possibly TRBD1 or TRBD2 for D (5 bases each). The germline CDR1 and CDR2 sequences are KGHDR and SFDVKD. The CDR3 covers 15 residues. Trimming removed 4 bases at V and 0 bases at J, with 11 bases between. In nucleotides, the CDR3 is TGTGCCACCAGTGACCCTGGGACGGACCAAGAGACCCAGTACTTC. Its protein is CATSDPGTDQETQYF.

By frequency in the sample, this clonotype is medium-sized. One end of the junction does not line up with germline, which may come from a read error. This chain connects TRBV7-8 to TRBJ2-7; TRBD2 aligns across 9 bases. The CDR3 contains 12 residues. Germline V lookup: CDR1 SGHVS, CDR2 FQNEAQ. This CDR3 is CASSIAGDEQYF. CDR3 DNA sequence: TGTGCCAGCAGCATAGCGGGAGACGAGCAGTACTTC.

The chain carries TRBV19 and TRBJ2-6; TRBD1 might be the D (5 bases). The end of the DNA aligns better with TRBJ1-2, so the J call may be wrong. The CDR3 is 15 amino acids. CDR1 is LNHDA and CDR2 is SQIVND in the germline V gene (reference sequence). This CDR3 is CASTPMDNRGYGYTF. DNA for the CDR3: TGTGCCAGTACACCCATGGACAACCGGGGCTATGGCTACACCTTC.

This clonotype showed up many times. This rearrangement joins TRBV5-1 to TRBJ2-5, with a weak D call TRBD2 (6 bases). With the DNA end fitting TRBJ2-7 better, the J assignment may be wrong. CDR1 SGHRS and CDR2 YFSETQ come from the germline V gene. The CDR3 sequence is 16 residues long. As DNA, the CDR3 is TGCGCCAGCAGCTTGAGAGGCGGGGCCACAACCTACGAGCAGTACTTC. Protein sequence: CASSLRGGATTYEQYF.

The genes are TRBV28 and TRBJ2-3, with D unresolved. The J call may be in error: the DNA end matches TRBJ2-7 better. This CDR3 is built from 11 residues. Germline V gives CDR1 MDHEN, CDR2 SYDVKM. The CDR3: CASRAPYEQYF. DNA for the CDR3: TGTGCCAGCAGGGCCCCCTACGAGCAGTACTTC.

In regard to this clonotype: At one end the junction does not follow the germline gene, possibly because of a read error. The CDR3 DNA is TGTGCCGGCAGCTTAGTCGGGACAAGCTCCTACAATGAGCAGTACTTT. It encodes CAGSLVGTSSYNEQYF. V gene TRBV7-6 combines with J gene TRBJ1-6, with D perhaps matching TRBD1 (6 bases). CDR1 SGHVS and CDR2 FNYEAQ come from the germline V gene. The CDR3 runs to 16 residues. The full variable domain, rest sourced from reference TRBV7-6 and TRBJ1-6, is GAGVSQSPRYKVTKRGQDVALRCDPISGHVSLYWYRQALGQGPEFLTYFNYEAQQDKSGLPNDRFSAERPEGSISTLTIQRTEQRDSAMYRCAGSLVGTSSYNEQYFGNGTRLTVT.

This clonotype has just a few counts. The J gene is TRBJ2-7, the V gene TRBV11-3; the D is unclear. This CDR3 is 13 amino acids long. The V end lost 5 bases, the J end lost 7 bases, and 15 bases lay between the germline ends. Germline-derived CDR1 and CDR2 are SGHNT and YENEEA. The CDR3 DNA is TGTGCCAGCAGCCGTCGAGATGACAATGAGCAGTACTTC. Translation: CASSRRDDNEQYF.

The table lists this clonotype with many counts. One junction end does not reproduce the germline sequence, and a read error may be involved. The V gene is TRBV5-4, the J gene TRBJ2-1; D perhaps matches TRBD2 (5 bases). Germline V lookup: CDR1 SGHNT, CDR2 YYREEE (reference sequence). The CDR3 extends over 14 amino acids. The CDR3, as DNA: TGCGCCAGCAGCTGGAGGACGGTGAACAATGAGCAGTTCTTC. Translating it yields CASSWRTVNNEQFF.